Below are 23 T cell receptor beta chains sequenced from a single sample in a study of cytomegalovirus exposure and HLA in healthy donors (dated by TCRdb to 2016 to 2017). Library prep was done by the immunoSEQ multiplex PCR assay. The multiplex PCR relied on a mix of 60 forward primers for TCR Vbeta segments and 13 reverse primers for TCR Jbeta segments. Sourced from immuneACCESS, this table was stored by TCRdb with only in-frame sequences that have V and J called. A share of the clones is absent; for the studies checked, an unresolved V gene accounts for under half, and the remainder has no known explanation. The sample profile shows about 140,000 clones; around 59% of them were found once. The top ten hold around 1.9% of the sample. Sequencing was done on a sample of PBMCs. Source of these receptors: a male donor in good health and CMV-seronegative.

The chain carries TRBV7-9 and TRBJ1-2; maybe TRBD1 (5 bases). The CDR3 totals 12 residues. The germline V gene has CDR1 SEHNR and CDR2 FQNEAQ (reference sequence). With 5 bases removed from V and 8 bases from J, the gap between germline ends came to 12 bases. The chain's CDR3 is CASSRGGDGYTF. The CDR3 nucleotides are TGTGCCAGCAGCCGAGGCGGGGACGGCTACACCTTC.

This clone was seen a single time. The gene calls are TRBV7-2 and TRBJ2-5; D possibly corresponds to TRBD1 (6 bases). The tail of the sequence fits TRBJ2-7 better, so the J call may be wrong. CDR3 length: 13 amino acids. The germline gives CDR1 SGHTA, CDR2 FQGNSA. CDR3 amino acids: CASSSGESYEQYF. The DNA for the CDR3 is TGTGCCAGCAGCTCAGGGGAATCCTACGAGCAGTACTTC.

The V and J genes are TRBV6-5 and TRBJ1-5; D perhaps matches TRBD1 (6 bases). The V gene's germline CDR1 is MNHEY and CDR2 SVGAGI. Trimming shortened V by 4 bases and J by 6 bases, and 10 bases separated the two germline ends. The CDR3 extends over 13 amino acids. The CDR3 bases are TGTGCCAGCAGTTCTGACAGGTCTCAGCCCCAGCATTTT. Protein: CASSSDRSQPQHF.

The genes are TRBV15 and TRBJ1-1; D not resolved. This CDR3 has 14 residues. Germline V gene sequence: CDR1 LNHNV, CDR2 YYDKDF (reference sequence). With 1 base removed from V and 4 bases from J, the gap between germline ends came to 10 bases. CDR3 sequence: CATSRARHGTEAFF. The CDR3 region has the DNA TGTGCCACCAGCAGAGCCAGACACGGCACTGAAGCTTTCTTT.

The rearrangement links TRBV10-3 to TRBJ1-2; D unresolved. Per the germline V gene, CDR1 is ENHRY and CDR2 is SYGVKD. This CDR3 spans 13 amino acids. Deletions cut 7 bases from V and 4 bases from J, with 13 bases between. CDR3 in DNA: TGTGCCATCAAGACTTACCAAGGCTATGGCTACACCTTC. Translation: CAIKTYQGYGYTF.

The chain couples TRBV6-6 to TRBJ2-7; 11 nucleotides line up with TRBD1. Losses at the gene ends were 8 bases for V and 3 bases for J; bases not matched to a gene: 3. This CDR3 is 13 amino acids long. CDR1 and CDR2 (germline): MNHNY, SVGAGI (reference sequence). The CDR3 DNA is TGTGCCAGCGGGGGACAGGGGGACTACGAGCAGTACTTC. Its protein product is CASGGQGDYEQYF.

V and J are TRBV5-1 and TRBJ1-4; 7 bases map to TRBD1. After removal of 0 bases from V and 6 bases from J, the junction contained 5 bases not matched to a gene. CDR3 length equals 15 residues. In germline, CDR1 is SGHRS, CDR2 YFSETQ. The CDR3 sequence is CASSLGTGSYEKLFF. The CDR3 DNA follows: TGCGCCAGCAGCTTGGGGACAGGTTCTTATGAAAAACTGTTTTTT.

J is TRBJ1-6 and V is TRBV28, with 8 nucleotides matching TRBD1. The junction had 4 bases not matched to a gene; V was cut back by 2 bases and J by 7 bases. This CDR3 is 15 amino acids long. Looked up from germline, CDR1 is MDHEN and CDR2 is SYDVKM. The CDR3 DNA sequence: TGTGCCAGCAGTTTACTGGACAGGGACAATTCACCCCTCCACTTT. Its translation: CASSLLDRDNSPLHF.

The chain employs TRBV9 and TRBJ2-1; 8 bases match TRBD1. CDR3 length equals 15 residues. Trimming removed 3 bases from V and 10 bases from J; junction bases left unmatched: 12. Germline V lookup: CDR1 SGDLS, CDR2 YYNGEE. CDR3 amino acids: CASSARTGPGLEQFF. The CDR3 nucleotides read TGTGCCAGCAGCGCCCGGACAGGGCCCGGATTGGAGCAGTTCTTC. Variable domain in full (rest from reference TRBV9 and TRBJ2-1): DSGVTQTPKHLITATGQRVTLRCSPRSGDLSVYWYQQSLDQGLQFLIQYYNGEERAKGNILERFSAQQFPDLHSELNLSSLELGDSALYFCASSARTGPGLEQFFGPGTRLTVL.

The chain has TRBV7-3 and TRBJ2-1; D is ambiguous. This CDR3 has 13 amino acids. Trimming left V 5 bases short and J 8 bases short, with 13 bases between. The germline V gene encodes CDR1 SGHTA and CDR2 FQGTGA. Written as DNA, the CDR3 is TGTGCCAGCAGCCCACGGCTCCAGGATGAGCAGTTCTTC. Its translation is CASSPRLQDEQFF. The whole variable domain, filled in from reference TRBV7-3 and TRBJ2-1, reads GAGVSQTPSNKVTEKGKYVELRCDPISGHTALYWYRQSLGQGPEFLIYFQGTGAADDSGLPNDRFFAVRPEGSVSTLKIQRTERGDSAVYLCASSPRLQDEQFFGPGTRLTVL.

This clone occurred once. One junction end disagrees with the germline gene, perhaps due to a read error. This chain links TRBV7-7 with TRBJ2-5, with D uncertain. Germline V gives CDR1 SSHAT, CDR2 FNYEAQ (reference sequence). This CDR3 has 15 residues. The CDR3 DNA sequence: TGTGCTAGCAGCCAAATTACCAGTCTCCAAGAGACCCAGTACTTC. Translation: CASSQITSLQETQYF.

Notes on this clone: The junction departs from the called germline gene at one end, perhaps through a read error. V is TRBV7-9 and J is TRBJ1-6; possible D gene TRBD1, 6 bases. Germline CDR1 is SEHNR and CDR2 is FQNEAQ (reference sequence). This CDR3 comprises 14 residues. As DNA, the CDR3 is TGTGCCAGCAGTTTAGACAGGTGGGATTCACCCCTCCACTTT. Amino acids: CASSLDRWDSPLHF.

This clone was counted a few times. The CDR3 bases are TGCAGCGTTTCCTTCGGGGGGCGAGGCTACGAGCAGTACTTC. This codes for CSVSFGGRGYEQYF. This chain connects TRBV29-1 to TRBJ2-7; D may be TRBD2 (7 bases). The CDR3 length is 14 residues. Trimming shortened V by 5 bases and J by 3 bases, and 17 bases separated the two germline ends. From germline, CDR1 is SQVTM and CDR2 ANQGSEA.

This clone has just a few counts. The V and J genes are TRBV28 and TRBJ2-3; 8 bases are a match to TRBD2. The germline CDR1 and CDR2 sequences are MDHEN and SYDVKM. V trimming: 4 bases; J trimming: 3 bases; junction bases outside the gene matches: 12. This CDR3 is 17 amino acids long. In DNA form, the CDR3 reads TGTGCCAGCAGTTCCTTATCCGGGGGGGCAAGAACAGATACGCAGTATTTT. Its translation is CASSSLSGGARTDTQYF. Supplemented by reference TRBV28 and TRBJ2-3, the full variable domain reads DVKVTQSSRYLVKRTGEKVFLECVQDMDHENMFWYRQDPGLGLRLIYFSYDVKMKEKGDIPEGYSVSREKKERFSLILESASTNQTSMYLCASSSLSGGARTDTQYFGPGTRLTVL.

This clone has just one count. The chain joins TRBV30 to TRBJ1-4; D call uncertain. Trimming stripped 4 bases from V and 10 bases from J, with 19 bases between. Germline loops: CDR1 GTSNPN, CDR2 SVGIG (reference sequence). There are 14 residues in the CDR3. DNA of the CDR3: TGTGCCTGGACCCGGACGGGCGGGTTCGGAAAACTGTTTTTT. Amino acid sequence: CAWTRTGGFGKLFF.

This clone came up a few times. The chain joins TRBV7-2 to TRBJ2-7; weak D call: TRBD1 (6 bases). Germline V gene lookup returns CDR1 SGHTA and CDR2 FQGNSA. This CDR3 spans 13 amino acids. Trimming cost V 1 base and J 3 bases, with 7 bases left between them. As DNA, the CDR3 is TGTGCCAGCAGCTTAGGGGGGCGCTACGAGCAGTACTTC. It codes for CASSLGGRYEQYF.

The rearrangement links TRBV4-2 to TRBJ2-7; TRBD2 matches 7 bases. The CDR3 is 15 residues long. Germline V gene data show CDR1 as LGHNA and CDR2 as YNFKEQ. V shed 4 bases and J 5 bases; nucleotides not matched to a gene: 11. In DNA, the CDR3 is TGTGCCAGCAGCCGCAGGTTGGGGGGGGAAGACGAGCAGTACTTC. Translated, it gives CASSRRLGGEDEQYF.

This clone has only a few counts. As DNA, the CDR3 is TGTGCCATCCTGACAGCCACCGGAAACACCATATATTTT. It yields the protein CAILTATGNTIYF. The chain combines TRBV28 with TRBJ1-3, with D tentatively TRBD1 (5 bases). This CDR3 has 13 residues. Looked up from germline, CDR1 is MDHEN and CDR2 is SYDVKM. V lost 10 bases and J lost 4, with 14 bases in between.

This clone turned up a few times. V gene TRBV30 combines with J gene TRBJ2-5; TRBD2 matches at 15 bases. The CDR3 contains 19 residues. Per germline, CDR1 GTSNPN and CDR2 SVGIG (reference sequence). Trimming took 3 bases from V and 5 from J; bases not matched to a gene: 16. CDR3 residues: CAWSPGLAGGRNGFETQYF. The CDR3 coding sequence is TGTGCCTGGAGCCCTGGACTAGCGGGGGGGCGAAACGGGTTTGAGACCCAGTACTTC. Variable domain in full (rest from reference TRBV30 and TRBJ2-5): SQTIHQWPATLVQPVGSPLSLECTVEGTSNPNLYWYRQAAGRGLQLLFYSVGIGQISSEVPQNLSASRPQDRQFILSSKKLLLSDSGFYLCAWSPGLAGGRNGFETQYFGPGTRLLVL.

The gene calls are TRBV28 and TRBJ2-3; D perhaps matches TRBD2 (7 bases). This CDR3 contains 15 residues. The germline V and J ends were trimmed by 4 bases and 10 bases, with 21 bases remaining between them. Germline V gene data show CDR1 as MDHEN and CDR2 as SYDVKM. In DNA form, the CDR3 reads TGTGCCAGCAGTTCCCACCTTGAGGGGGGGAGAGCGCAGTATTTT. It yields the protein CASSSHLEGGRAQYF.

This clone was counted a few times. This chain uses TRBV28 with TRBJ1-4; D is uncertain. Trimming took off 8 bases at V and 0 bases at J, with 13 bases between the two ends. CDR3 length: 15 amino acids. CDR1 is MDHEN and CDR2 is SYDVKM in the germline V gene. This CDR3 is CASRGDRSTNEKLFF. DNA of the CDR3: TGTGCCAGCCGGGGTGATAGATCAACTAATGAAAAACTGTTTTTT. Complete variable domain (other parts from reference TRBV28 and TRBJ1-4): DVKVTQSSRYLVKRTGEKVFLECVQDMDHENMFWYRQDPGLGLRLIYFSYDVKMKEKGDIPEGYSVSREKKERFSLILESASTNQTSMYLCASRGDRSTNEKLFFGSGTQLSVL.

This clone has only one observation. V and J are TRBV18 and TRBJ1-2; 8 positions match TRBD1. CDR1 is KGHSH and CDR2 is LQKENI in the germline V gene. The CDR3 sequence is 14 residues long. With V trimmed by 6 bases and J by 5 bases, 8 bases remained unmatched. The CDR3 DNA is TGTGCCAGCTCCCAGAACAGGGGGAATTATGGCTACACCTTC. Encoded protein: CASSQNRGNYGYTF.

This clone was seen just once. The chain recombines TRBV27 with TRBJ1-2; 9 positions agree with TRBD1. Germline V gene data show CDR1 as MNHEY and CDR2 as SMNVEV (reference sequence). The CDR3 loop spans 13 amino acids. The ends lost 4 bases at V and 8 bases at J; junction bases unmatched: 5. The CDR3 here is CASSSTGGWGYTF. CDR3 coding DNA: TGTGCCAGCAGTTCCACAGGGGGCTGGGGCTACACCTTC.